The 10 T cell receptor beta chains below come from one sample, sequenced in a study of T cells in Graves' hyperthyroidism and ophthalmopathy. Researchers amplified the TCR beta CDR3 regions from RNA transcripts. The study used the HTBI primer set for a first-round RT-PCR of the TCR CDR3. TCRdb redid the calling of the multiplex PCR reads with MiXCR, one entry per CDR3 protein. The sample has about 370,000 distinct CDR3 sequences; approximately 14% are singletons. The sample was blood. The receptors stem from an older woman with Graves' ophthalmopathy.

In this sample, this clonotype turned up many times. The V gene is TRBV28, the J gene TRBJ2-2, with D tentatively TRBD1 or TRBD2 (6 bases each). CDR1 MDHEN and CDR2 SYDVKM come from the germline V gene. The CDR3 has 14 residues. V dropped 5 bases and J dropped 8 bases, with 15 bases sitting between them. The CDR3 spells CASSNPQGGGELFF. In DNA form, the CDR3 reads TGTGCCAGCAGTAACCCACAGGGAGGAGGGGAGCTGTTTTTT.

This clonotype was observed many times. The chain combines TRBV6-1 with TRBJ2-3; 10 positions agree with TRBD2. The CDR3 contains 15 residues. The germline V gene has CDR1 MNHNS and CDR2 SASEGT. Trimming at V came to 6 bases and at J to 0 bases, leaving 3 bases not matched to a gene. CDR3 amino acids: CASRASGRSTDTQYF. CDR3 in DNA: TGTGCCAGCAGGGCTAGCGGGAGAAGCACAGATACGCAGTATTTT.

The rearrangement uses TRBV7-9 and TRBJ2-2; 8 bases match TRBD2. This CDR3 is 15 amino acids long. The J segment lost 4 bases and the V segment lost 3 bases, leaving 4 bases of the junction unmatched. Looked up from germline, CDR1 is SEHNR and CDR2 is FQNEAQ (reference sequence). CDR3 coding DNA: TGTGCCAGCAGCTTCCCGGGGGGGACCACCGGGGAGCTGTTTTTT. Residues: CASSFPGGTTGELFF.

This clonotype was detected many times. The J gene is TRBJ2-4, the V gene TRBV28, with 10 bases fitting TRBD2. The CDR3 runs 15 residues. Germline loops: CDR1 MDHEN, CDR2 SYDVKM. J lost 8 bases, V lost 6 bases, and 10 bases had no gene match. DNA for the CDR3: TGTGCCAGCAGCCAAGGGGTTGGACTAGCGGACATTCAGTACTTC. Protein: CASSQGVGLADIQYF.

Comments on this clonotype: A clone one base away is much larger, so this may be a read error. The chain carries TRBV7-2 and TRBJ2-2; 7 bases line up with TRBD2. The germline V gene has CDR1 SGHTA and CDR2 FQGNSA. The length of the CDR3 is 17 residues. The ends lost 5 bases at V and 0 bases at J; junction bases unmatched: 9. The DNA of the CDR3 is TGTGCCAGCAGCCCCTCGGCTAGCGGAACGAACACCGGGGAGCTGTTTTTT. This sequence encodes CASSPSASGTNTGELFF.

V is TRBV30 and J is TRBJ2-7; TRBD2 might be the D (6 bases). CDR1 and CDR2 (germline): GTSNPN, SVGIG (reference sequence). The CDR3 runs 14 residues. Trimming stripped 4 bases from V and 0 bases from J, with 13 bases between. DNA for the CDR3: TGTGCCTGGATACCGGGACTCGGCTCCTACGAGCAGTACTTC. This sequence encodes CAWIPGLGSYEQYF.

For the CDR3, the DNA is TGTGCCAGCTCACCACTAATGGCTAGCGGGAACACAGATACGCAGTATTTT. Translating it yields CASSPLMASGNTDTQYF. This sequence joins TRBV18 and TRBJ2-3; TRBD2 matches 9 bases. This CDR3 has 17 amino acids. Germline assignment: CDR1 KGHSH and CDR2 LQKENI. V shed 1 base and J 2 bases; nucleotides not matched to a gene: 7.

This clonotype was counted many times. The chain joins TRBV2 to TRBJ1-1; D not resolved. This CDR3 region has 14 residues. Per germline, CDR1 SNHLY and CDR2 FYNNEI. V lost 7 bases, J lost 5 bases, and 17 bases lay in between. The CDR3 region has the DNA TGTGCCAGCACTGATGGGCAGCGAGGGACTGAAGCTTTCTTT. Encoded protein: CASTDGQRGTEAFF.

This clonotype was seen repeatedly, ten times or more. The CDR3 spells CASSLLAGEVGNIQYF. The CDR3 coding sequence is TGTGCCAGCAGTTTGCTTGCGGGGGAGGTAGGAAACATTCAGTACTTC. The chain couples TRBV28 to TRBJ2-4; TRBD2 matches at 7 bases. The CDR3 contains 16 residues. J was trimmed by 6 bases and V by 3 bases; bases with no gene match: 11. Germline lookup yields CDR1 MDHEN and CDR2 SYDVKM.

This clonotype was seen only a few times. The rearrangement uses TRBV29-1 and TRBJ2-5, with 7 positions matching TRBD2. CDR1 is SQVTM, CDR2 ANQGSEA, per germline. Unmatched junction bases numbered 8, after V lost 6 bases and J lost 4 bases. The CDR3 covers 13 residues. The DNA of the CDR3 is TGCAGCGTGACCCAGGGAGGGAGAGAGACCCAGTACTTC. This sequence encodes CSVTQGGRETQYF.